Described below is a single T cell receptor (beta chain) sequence and its context. Its specificity is unknown. This CDR3 region has 14 residues. Germline lookup yields CDR1 SNHLY and CDR2 FYNNEI. V trimming: 7 bases; J trimming: 3 bases; junction bases outside the gene matches: 6. The data were taken from a study of CD8+ T cells in alopecia areata. On the study more broadly: The duration of tofacitinib was 6 to 18 months, with 6 months off drug afterward. Whole-study findings and limits: Among patients, TCR sharing was less clear than in mice, a difference possibly due in part to HLA diversity in the patient population. Clonality in lesional scalp, especially alopecia totalis/universalis, exceeded that of normal scalp.

As to treatment: oral pan-JAK inhibitor, 5-10 mg twice daily. TCR sequencing used cDNA made by reverse transcription of extracted RNA. TCRdb's copy holds only in-frame clones and misses some; the assay was immunoSEQ multiplex PCR. This sample has under 200,000 clones, with 55% to 75% found just once. This TCR came from a human donor with alopecia areata. The starting material was CD4+ T cells sorted from blood, obtained at week 24, from a patient treated with tofacitinib. The chain combines TRBV2 with TRBJ1-5, with 7 bases aligning to TRBD1. The CDR3: CASTDRVANQPQHF. The CDR3 DNA sequence: TGTGCCAGCACTGACAGGGTGGCCAATCAGCCCCAGCATTTT.